The 22 T cell receptor beta chains given below trace back to one sample, sequenced in a study of T-cell memory formation after mild COVID-19. A single record per CDR3 protein comes from TCRdb applying MiXCR to the 5' RACE reads. This sample has 120,000 to 150,000 distinct CDR3 sequences, with around 21% found just once. Source material: PBMCs or a T cell subset sorted from them (not recorded which). The source of these receptors is an adult woman who had mild COVID-19 (a few samples of this study predate the infection). Cell type and time point are not known.

The chain uses TRBV7-8 and TRBJ2-2; 7 positions match TRBD2. J lost 4 bases, V lost 5 bases, and 10 bases had no gene match. Germline V gene lookup returns CDR1 SGHVS and CDR2 FQNEAQ. CDR3 size: 16 residues. CDR3 DNA sequence: TGTGCCAGCAGCCCCGAGAGCGGGGCGTCCACCGGGGAGCTGTTTTTT. Protein: CASSPESGASTGELFF.

The V gene is TRBV9, the J gene TRBJ1-2; 9 bases agree with TRBD1. The J segment lost 6 bases and the V segment lost 0 bases, leaving 0 bases of the junction unmatched. This CDR3 comprises 13 residues. Germline V lookup: CDR1 SGDLS, CDR2 YYNGEE. The CDR3 region has the DNA TGTGCCAGCAGCGTAGACAGGGGGCATGGCTACACCTTC. It codes for CASSVDRGHGYTF. Complete variable domain (other parts from reference TRBV9 and TRBJ1-2): DSGVTQTPKHLITATGQRVTLRCSPRSGDLSVYWYQQSLDQGLQFLIQYYNGEERAKGNILERFSAQQFPDLHSELNLSSLELGDSALYFCASSVDRGHGYTFGSGTRLTVV.

This clonotype was detected only a few times. This chain links TRBV28 with TRBJ2-5; D possibly corresponds to TRBD1 (5 bases). The CDR3 is made up of 13 amino acids. Germline CDR1 MDHEN, CDR2 SYDVKM. V was pared by 6 bases and J by 4 bases, with 12 bases between. In nucleotides, the CDR3 is TGTGCCAGCAGCCTCAGGGTAACAGAGACCCAGTACTTC. This sequence encodes CASSLRVTETQYF. Looking up the rest from reference TRBV28 and TRBJ2-5 gives the full variable domain: DVKVTQSSRYLVKRTGEKVFLECVQDMDHENMFWYRQDPGLGLRLIYFSYDVKMKEKGDIPEGYSVSREKKERFSLILESASTNQTSMYLCASSLRVTETQYFGPGTRLLVL.

The chain employs TRBV7-3 and TRBJ2-5; D is possibly TRBD2 (5 bases). Germline CDR1 reads SGHTA; CDR2 reads FQGTGA. The ends were cut back, 1 base at V and 4 bases at J, with 7 bases in the middle. CDR3 length: 13 residues. CDR3 region: CASSLSRGETQYF. CDR3 DNA sequence: TGTGCCAGCAGCTTAAGTCGGGGAGAGACCCAGTACTTC.

This clonotype was observed a few times. The CDR3 DNA is TGCGCCAGCAGCTTCGGGACAGGGTACGAAAACATTCAGTACTTC. This translates into CASSFGTGYENIQYF. The chain couples TRBV5-1 to TRBJ2-4; 9 positions agree with TRBD1. Trimming removed 2 bases from V and 5 bases from J; junction bases left unmatched: 5. Per germline, CDR1 SGHRS and CDR2 YFSETQ. The CDR3 runs to 15 residues.

The chain combines TRBV12-3 or TRBV12-4 with TRBJ2-3; TRBD1 matches 7 bases. V lost 6 bases to trimming and J lost 1 base; unmatched junction nucleotides: 7. This CDR3 is built from 15 residues. The chain's CDR3 is CASRHRTGGTDTQYF. CDR3 coding DNA: TGTGCCAGCAGACATCGGACAGGAGGCACAGATACGCAGTATTTT.

This clonotype was seen a handful of times. The genes are TRBV12-3 or TRBV12-4 and TRBJ2-1; D possibly corresponds to TRBD2 (6 bases). V lost 2 bases and J 7 bases, leaving 18 bases between the germline ends. The CDR3 loop spans 16 amino acids. The CDR3 DNA reads TGTGCCAGCAGTTTATACGGGGGTTCGGAAAAGAATGAGCAGTTCTTC. Its protein is CASSLYGGSEKNEQFF.

The chain has TRBV6-1 and TRBJ2-7, with unresolved D. Between the trimmed V and J ends, which lost 4 bases and 0 bases, there was a span of 10 bases. The CDR3 consists of 14 residues. Germline assignment: CDR1 MNHNS and CDR2 SASEGT. This chain's CDR3 is CASSVTQSSYEQYF. CDR3 coding DNA: TGTGCCAGCAGTGTAACACAGAGCTCCTACGAGCAGTACTTC.

The chain combines TRBV2 with TRBJ2-1; D possibly matches TRBD1 or TRBD2 (5 bases each). Germline lookup yields CDR1 SNHLY and CDR2 FYNNEI. The CDR3 is 12 residues long. Trimming took 4 bases from V and 7 from J, leaving 8 bases between them. The CDR3 DNA is TGTGCCAGCAGTGGGGGCGGGAATGAGCAGTTCTTC. As protein: CASSGGGNEQFF.

In nucleotides, the CDR3 is TGTGCCAGCAGCATCAACCACAGGGTCGGAGAGACCCAGTACTTC. It specifies CASSINHRVGETQYF. This chain uses TRBV3-1 with TRBJ2-5, with a tentative D call TRBD1 (6 bases). V was trimmed by 5 bases and J by 4 bases, leaving 17 bases between them. The CDR3 totals 15 residues. From germline, CDR1 is LGHDT and CDR2 YNNKEL (reference sequence).

The table lists this clonotype with a few counts. V and J are TRBV6-5 and TRBJ2-5; 9 bases match TRBD2. V lost 6 bases and J lost 1; bases outside the gene matches: 6. Germline lookup yields CDR1 MNHEY and CDR2 SVGAGI. The CDR3 has 15 residues. The CDR3 loop is CASRLLSGSQETQYF. Written as DNA, the CDR3 is TGTGCCAGCAGATTACTTAGCGGGAGCCAAGAGACCCAGTACTTC.

This clonotype was observed many times. This sequence joins TRBV3-1 and TRBJ2-7; either TRBD1 or TRBD2 may fit D (5 bases each). Germline V gene lookup returns CDR1 LGHDT and CDR2 YNNKEL (reference sequence). The CDR3 covers 13 residues. V shed 4 bases and J shed 2 bases, with 9 bases lying between them. The CDR3, as DNA: TGTGCCAGCAGCCTCCGGGACCCCTACGAGCAGTACTTC. It yields the protein CASSLRDPYEQYF.

This clonotype was detected a few times. The chain uses TRBV5-1 and TRBJ1-1; tentatively, D is TRBD1 (6 bases). Germline V gene lookup returns CDR1 SGHRS and CDR2 YFSETQ. The CDR3 contains 14 residues. Trimming took 4 bases from V and 6 from J, leaving 16 bases between them. The CDR3, as DNA: TGCGCCAGCAGCCCAAGACAGGTGGGGGCTGAAGCTTTCTTT. Protein: CASSPRQVGAEAFF. The full variable domain, in which reference TRBV5-1 and TRBJ1-1 provide the parts outside the CDR3, is KAGVTQTPRYLIKTRGQQVTLSCSPISGHRSVSWYQQTPGQGLQFLFEYFSETQRNKGNFPGRFSGRQFSNSRSEMNVSTLELGDSALYLCASSPRQVGAEAFFGQGTRLTVV.

V is TRBV18 and J is TRBJ2-6; D remains ambiguous. V dropped 0 bases and J dropped 0 bases, with 3 bases sitting between them. This CDR3 comprises 15 residues. Germline CDR1 is KGHSH and CDR2 is LQKENI. CDR3 DNA: TGTGCCAGCTCACCACCGGGCTCTGGGGCCAACGTCCTGACTTTC. Translation gives CASSPPGSGANVLTF.

The chain couples TRBV7-9 to TRBJ2-2; D not resolved. Germline loops: CDR1 SEHNR, CDR2 FQNEAQ (reference sequence). V was clipped by 5 bases and J by 6 bases, with 10 bases between them. CDR3 length: 13 amino acids. CDR3 protein: CASSRLVPGELFF. CDR3 in DNA: TGTGCCAGCAGCCGTCTTGTCCCCGGGGAGCTGTTTTTT.

A few counts support this clonotype. The chain carries TRBV5-1 and TRBJ2-3; either TRBD1 or TRBD2 may supply D (5 bases each). V lost 2 bases and J 4 bases, leaving 14 bases between the germline ends. CDR1 is SGHRS and CDR2 is YFSETQ in the germline V gene. The CDR3 runs 15 residues. The CDR3, as DNA: TGCGCCAGCAGCTTAGGGACCCCGGCTGCAGATACGCAGTATTTT. Translation gives CASSLGTPAADTQYF.

The chain employs TRBV6-5 and TRBJ1-1; D uncertain. Germline lookup yields CDR1 MNHEY and CDR2 SVGAGI. This CDR3 has 15 amino acids. The V and J ends lost 6 bases and 0 bases respectively, with 14 bases between them. CDR3 sequence (DNA): TGTGCCAGCAGACCTGACACGAGAATGAACACTGAAGCTTTCTTT. Translation gives CASRPDTRMNTEAFF.

The V call is TRBV27, the J call TRBJ2-2; TRBD1 is a possible D gene (5 bases). V was cut by 7 bases and J by 5 bases, with 14 bases left in between. The germline gives CDR1 MNHEY, CDR2 SMNVEV (reference sequence). There are 14 residues in the CDR3. The CDR3 region has the DNA TGTGCCAGCACCCCTGCGGCAGGGACCGGGGAGCTGTTTTTT. Protein sequence: CASTPAAGTGELFF.

The sample holds a few counts of this clonotype. The V gene is TRBV21-1, the J gene TRBJ2-1; the table names TRBD1, a call not compared with the DNA. TRBV21-1 is a documented pseudogene. CDR3 length: 15 residues. CDR3 DNA sequence: TGTGCCAGCAGCAATCACGAGAGGGGATACAATGAGCAGTTCTTC. Its translation is CASSNHERGYNEQFF.

The CDR3 sequence: CAISRFDTGELFF. CDR3 sequence (DNA): TGTGCCATCAGCAGGTTCGACACCGGGGAGCTGTTTTTT. The chain has TRBV10-3 and TRBJ2-2; D is undetermined. In germline, CDR1 is ENHRY, CDR2 SYGVKD. Trimming cost V 6 bases and J 3 bases, with 8 bases left between them. The CDR3 totals 13 residues.

This clonotype has more than one count but fewer than ten. The rearrangement links TRBV4-1 to TRBJ2-2; the match to TRBD2 covers 16 bases. Germline CDR1 and CDR2: MGHRA and YSYEKL. The CDR3 is 17 amino acids. V dropped 4 bases and J dropped 7; count of bases not matched to a gene: 6. The DNA for the CDR3 is TGCGCCAGCAGCCGACCGGGACTAGCGGGGGGGCACGGGGAGCTGTTTTTT. This codes for CASSRPGLAGGHGELFF.

The chain joins TRBV2 to TRBJ2-1; D not certain. The V end was cut by 6 bases, the J end by 9 bases, with 9 bases between. The CDR3 consists of 11 residues. Looked up from germline, CDR1 is SNHLY and CDR2 is FYNNEI. CDR3 DNA sequence: TGTGCCAGCAGCGGGTATTTTGAGCAGTTCTTC. Translated, it gives CASSGYFEQFF.